The next 6 T cell receptor beta chains were all read from a single sample in a study of blood T cell repertoires in COVID-19. Libraries were prepared by immunoSEQ multiplex PCR; TCRdb keeps only in-frame clonotypes and omits some of them. The data hold 250,000 to 350,000 clones, with approximately 88% observed a single time. The material sequenced was peripheral blood. These receptors all stem from a woman between 50 and 59 years old with active or convalescent COVID-19.

The chain has TRBV6-2 or TRBV6-3 and TRBJ1-6, with D maybe TRBD1 (6 bases). The V gene's germline CDR1 is MNHEY and CDR2 SVGEGT. CDR3 length: 15 residues. Trimming removed 1 base at V and 6 bases at J, with 10 bases between. The CDR3 region is CASSYLDSPNSPLHF. The CDR3 DNA reads TGTGCCAGCAGTTACTTGGACAGCCCTAATTCACCCCTCCACTTT.

The chain combines TRBV5-6 with TRBJ2-1; 11 bases map to TRBD2. V gave up 6 bases and J gave up 4 bases; unmatched junction bases: 3. The germline CDR1 and CDR2 sequences are SGHDT and YYEEEE. The CDR3 runs 14 residues. The CDR3 DNA follows: TGTGCCAGCAACCGACTAGCGGGATACAATGAGCAGTTCTTC. It is translated as CASNRLAGYNEQFF. The whole variable domain, filled in from reference TRBV5-6 and TRBJ2-1, reads DAGVTQSPTHLIKTRGQQVTLRCSPKSGHDTVSWYQQALGQGPQFIFQYYEEEERQRGNFPDRFSGHQFPNYSSELNVNALLLGDSALYLCASNRLAGYNEQFFGPGTRLTVL.

The chain has TRBV27 and TRBJ2-7; TRBD1 matches 8 bases. This CDR3 contains 14 residues. The ends lost 3 bases at V and 2 bases at J; junction bases unmatched: 3. In germline, CDR1 is MNHEY, CDR2 SMNVEV (reference sequence). The DNA for the CDR3 is TGTGCCAGCAGTTTCAGGACAGGGCCCTACGAGCAGTACTTC. It encodes CASSFRTGPYEQYF.

This chain connects TRBV5-6 to TRBJ1-5, with TRBD1 matching 9 bases. J lost 4 bases, V lost 3 bases, and 5 bases had no gene match. Germline V lookup: CDR1 SGHDT, CDR2 YYEEEE. The CDR3 length is 15 residues. CDR3 sequence reads: CASSWGQGPNQPQHF. CDR3 DNA: TGTGCCAGCAGCTGGGGACAGGGCCCTAATCAGCCCCAGCATTTT.

This CDR3 reads CSVSGMGTEAFF. The CDR3 DNA reads as TGCAGCGTGTCCGGGATGGGCACTGAAGCTTTCTTT. The chain combines TRBV29-1 with TRBJ1-1; D remains ambiguous. Germline CDR1 reads SQVTM; CDR2 reads ANQGSEA. The V end was cut by 6 bases, the J end by 4 bases, with 12 bases between. CDR3 size: 12 residues.

This chain's CDR3 is CASSLTANQPQHF. CDR3 nucleotides: TGTGCCAGCAGCTTAACAGCTAATCAGCCCCAGCATTTT. The chain recombines TRBV7-2 with TRBJ1-5; D call uncertain. V lost 2 bases, J lost 4 bases, and 6 bases lay in between. CDR1 is SGHTA, CDR2 FQGNSA, per germline. The CDR3 spans 13 residues.